These 14 T cell receptor beta chains came from one sample sequenced in a study of beta chain features in type 1 diabetes. Expressed TCRB transcripts were sequenced, since all the RNA that had been isolated was reverse transcribed. Generated by immunoSEQ multiplex PCR, the TCRdb table keeps only in-frame clones and is missing some. The sample records around 350,000 clones, around an eighth being singletons. Sample: naive CD4+ T cells from blood. Receptor source: a man between 18 and 29 years old in good health.

The genes are TRBV6-5 and TRBJ2-7; perhaps TRBD2 as D (6 bases). Germline V gene sequence: CDR1 MNHEY, CDR2 SVGAGI. This CDR3 region has 15 residues. V lost 0 bases and J lost 2, with 11 bases in between. CDR3 in DNA: TGTGCCAGCAGTTACTCAGCGGCTAGCGCCTACGAGCAGTACTTC. Residues: CASSYSAASAYEQYF.

This clone was counted between two and nine times. This chain connects TRBV9 to TRBJ2-1, with 11 bases lining up with TRBD2. Germline trimming cut 0 bases from V and 7 bases from J; bases unmatched to any gene: 6. Per the germline V gene, CDR1 is SGDLS and CDR2 is YYNGEE. The CDR3 extends over 16 amino acids. CDR3 protein: CASSVGLAGYRNEQFF. CDR3 DNA: TGTGCCAGCAGCGTAGGACTAGCGGGATATCGGAATGAGCAGTTCTTC.

In this sample, this clone turned up a few times. The chain employs TRBV29-1 and TRBJ2-1, with TRBD2 matching over 7 bases. This CDR3 has 14 amino acids. Germline V gives CDR1 SQVTM, CDR2 ANQGSEA. Trimming cost V 1 base and J 6 bases; bases outside gene matches: 6. The CDR3 spells CSVEAKAGINEQFF. CDR3 sequence (DNA): TGCAGCGTTGAAGCAAAAGCGGGAATCAATGAGCAGTTCTTC.

This clone has only a few counts. The chain couples TRBV4-2 to TRBJ2-5, with 11 bases matching TRBD2. The V and J ends lost 2 bases and 4 bases, in that order; junction bases with no gene match: 9. This CDR3 is 17 amino acids long. Germline CDR1 reads LGHNA; CDR2 reads YNFKEQ. The chain's CDR3 is CASSQYLAGGMSETQYF. As DNA, the CDR3 is TGTGCCAGCAGCCAATACCTAGCGGGAGGTATGTCAGAGACCCAGTACTTC.

This sequence joins TRBV30 and TRBJ1-4; D gene ambiguous. Germline CDR1 reads GTSNPN; CDR2 reads SVGIG (reference sequence). The CDR3 runs 12 residues. With 3 bases removed from V and 7 bases from J, the gap between germline ends came to 9 bases. In DNA, the CDR3 is TGTGCCTGGAGCGGAGGCGGTGAAAAACTGTTTTTT. Its translation is CAWSGGGEKLFF. The entire variable domain, with the rest obtained from reference TRBV30 and TRBJ1-4, is as follows: SQTIHQWPATLVQPVGSPLSLECTVEGTSNPNLYWYRQAAGRGLQLLFYSVGIGQISSEVPQNLSASRPQDRQFILSSKKLLLSDSGFYLCAWSGGGEKLFFGSGTQLSVL.

The chain uses TRBV5-1 and TRBJ2-2; TRBD2 aligns across 8 bases. The junction had 9 bases not matched to a gene; V was cut back by 4 bases and J by 7 bases. The V gene's germline CDR1 is SGHRS and CDR2 YFSETQ. The CDR3 loop spans 15 amino acids. CDR3 in amino acids: CASSPPTGGIGELFF. DNA of the CDR3: TGCGCCAGCAGCCCCCCCACGGGGGGGATCGGGGAGCTGTTTTTT.

Comments on this clone: Other DNA sequences in this sample translate to the same CDR3. The chain links TRBV7-2 to TRBJ1-1; maybe TRBD1 (6 bases). Germline values: CDR1 SGHTA, CDR2 FQGNSA. This CDR3 comprises 15 residues. V lost 1 base and J 1 base, leaving 10 bases between the germline ends. The CDR3 here is CASSLVGGGNTEAFF. In DNA form, the CDR3 reads TGTGCCAGCAGCTTAGTAGGGGGGGGGAACACTGAAGCTTTCTTT.

This clone was observed a few times. The chain combines TRBV7-3 with TRBJ2-5; TRBD1 aligns across 11 bases. V lost 5 bases and J lost 5; bases outside the gene matches: 4. The length of the CDR3 is 14 residues. The germline V gene encodes CDR1 SGHTA and CDR2 FQGTGA. Here the CDR3 reads CASSPGTGGETQYF. CDR3 nucleotides: TGTGCCAGCAGCCCCGGGACAGGGGGGGAGACCCAGTACTTC.

A remark on this clone: This CDR3 is also generated by other DNA sequences in the sample. The rearrangement joins TRBV15 to TRBJ1-4; 9 bases are a match to TRBD1. Per the germline V gene, CDR1 is LNHNV and CDR2 is YYDKDF (reference sequence). The CDR3 spans 15 residues. V lost 3 bases to trimming and J lost 5 bases; unmatched junction nucleotides: 4. Written as DNA, the CDR3 is TGTGCCACCAGCAGGGAACAGGGGGCAAATGAAAAACTGTTTTTT. Its protein is CATSREQGANEKLFF.

This clone has a handful of counts. The gene calls are TRBV19 and TRBJ2-6; D gene unclear. CDR3 size: 14 residues. The V end lost 5 bases, the J end lost 2 bases, and 7 bases lay between the germline ends. Germline CDR1 LNHDA, CDR2 SQIVND (reference sequence). CDR3 loop: CASSGSAGANVLTF. CDR3 sequence (DNA): TGTGCCAGTAGTGGCAGCGCTGGGGCCAACGTCCTGACTTTC. Full variable domain (missing parts from reference TRBV19 and TRBJ2-6): DGGITQSPKYLFRKEGQNVTLSCEQNLNHDAMYWYRQDPGQGLRLIYYSQIVNDFQKGDIAEGYSVSREKKESFPLTVTSAQKNPTAFYLCASSGSAGANVLTFGAGSRLTVL.

This clone was seen only a few times. This sequence joins TRBV19 and TRBJ2-5; perhaps TRBD2 as D (6 bases). Germline V gene sequence: CDR1 LNHDA, CDR2 SQIVND (reference sequence). CDR3 size: 13 residues. Trimming took 9 bases from V and 2 from J, leaving 13 bases between them. CDR3 nucleotides: TGTGCCAGCGGGGTAGCGGTACAAGAGACCCAGTACTTC. It encodes CASGVAVQETQYF.

J is TRBJ1-5 and V is TRBV5-4; 7 nucleotides line up with TRBD1. The CDR3 is 15 amino acids. Germline V CDR1 and CDR2: SGHNT, YYREEE (reference sequence). After removal of 4 bases from V and 5 bases from J, the junction contained 9 bases not matched to a gene. Here the CDR3 reads CASSLGGDRYQPQHF. The CDR3 DNA is TGTGCCAGCAGCCTGGGGGGGGACAGATATCAGCCCCAGCATTTT.

The chain employs TRBV28 and TRBJ2-1; D remains unclear. The germline V gene encodes CDR1 MDHEN and CDR2 SYDVKM. V shed 7 bases and J shed 9 bases, with 25 bases lying between them. The CDR3 totals 16 residues. As DNA, the CDR3 is TGTGCCAGCAACTTAGGTAGTTGGGTGGTGTCAGGTGAGCAGTTCTTC. Amino acids: CASNLGSWVVSGEQFF. Drawing the rest from reference TRBV28 and TRBJ2-1, the complete variable domain is DVKVTQSSRYLVKRTGEKVFLECVQDMDHENMFWYRQDPGLGLRLIYFSYDVKMKEKGDIPEGYSVSREKKERFSLILESASTNQTSMYLCASNLGSWVVSGEQFFGPGTRLTVL.

This clone was detected a few times. The rearrangement joins TRBV4-1 to TRBJ1-1; 9 nucleotides match TRBD1. Trimming removed 4 bases from V and 8 bases from J; junction bases left unmatched: 8. The germline gives CDR1 MGHRA, CDR2 YSYEKL. This CDR3 comprises 14 residues. CDR3 bases: TGCGCCAGCAGCCGAGAAGGGACAGGGAGAGAAGCTTTCTTT. Encoded protein: CASSREGTGREAFF.